This TCR beta chain is drawn from a study of cytomegalovirus exposure and HLA in healthy donors. General observations from the study: With later analysis, a missense DCLRE1C variant became linked to TCR beta V- and J-gene trimming.

PCR used 60 Vbeta primers and 13 Jbeta primers. Sequencing used immunoSEQ multiplex PCR; TCRdb keeps in-frame clones, though not all of them. The table has some 200,000 clones, 60% to 80% seen once. V was cut by 9 bases and J by 1 base, with 9 bases left in between. Looked up from germline, CDR1 is LNHDA and CDR2 is SQIVND (reference sequence). The CDR3 length is 12 residues. With respect to this clone: No antigen is known for it.

Everyone who donated was a healthy bone marrow donor. The sequence came from a man younger than 35 in good health and CMV-seronegative. Sequencing input: PBMCs. V and J are TRBV19 and TRBJ1-1; a weak D match, TRBD1 (5 bases). Written as DNA, the CDR3 is TGTGCCAGCAGGGAGGCGAACACTGAAGCTTTCTTT. It specifies CASREANTEAFF.